The present entry profiles one T cell receptor beta chain with its context. This entry comes from a study of blood T cell repertoires in COVID-19. Study-wide context: Donors in the United States, Italy and Spain gave samples during acute or convalescent COVID-19. The analysed material was cDNA or gDNA that came from T cells, B-cell-depleted T cells, or PBMCs.

Germline V gene lookup returns CDR1 SGHTA and CDR2 FQGTGA. CDR3 length equals 15 residues. The trim removed 6 bases at V and 2 bases at J, leaving 6 bases unmatched. In the study's own analysis: Estimation of nucleated cell counts was performed using reference gene primer amplification. TCRdb's table, derived via immunoSEQ multiplex PCR, lists solely in-frame clones and lacks some. D and trimming come from the DNA, and the V and J calls and clone size come from that table. Of approximately 230,000 clones listed, approximately 86% were seen once; the top ten hold around 1.5%. The rearrangement uses TRBV7-3 and TRBJ2-2, with TRBD1 matching 7 bases. The sequenced sample consisted of peripheral blood. The receptor was isolated from an elderly man with acute or convalescent COVID-19. The CDR3 DNA reads as TGTGCCAGCAGGAGGACAGGACCTAACACCGGGGAGCTGTTTTTT. Protein: CASRRTGPNTGELFF.